The 26 T cell receptor beta chains in this list originate from one sample, sequenced in a study of vaccination and CD4 T cells after COVID-19. The antigens these receptors bind are not known. Cultured CD4+ T-cell DNA underwent Oncomine TCR Beta short-read sequencing. TCRdb used MiXCR to reprocess the PCR reads, holding one entry per CDR3 protein. The profile shows just under 20,000 distinct CDR3 sequences, approximately 40% of them singletons. This sample's treatment: approximately 9-day PBMC culture with coronavirus spike peptide pools or control peptides (ViraFEST assay). The specimen comprised CD4+ T cells from blood, cultured in vitro, sampled after SARS-CoV-2 vaccination. The origin of the receptors is a human donor who had recovered from COVID-19.

This clonotype was found a few times. The CDR3, as DNA: TGCAGTGCTAACCCTCCCGGACAGCCCCAGCATTTT. The encoded protein is CSANPPGQPQHF. This sequence joins TRBV20-1 and TRBJ1-5; D is uncertain. V was clipped by 4 bases and J by 7 bases, with 11 bases between them. From germline, CDR1 is DFQATT and CDR2 SNEGSKA (reference sequence). The CDR3 has 12 residues.

The chain joins TRBV6-1 to TRBJ1-1, with unresolved D. This CDR3 contains 13 residues. Trimming shortened V by 0 bases and J by 4 bases, and 6 bases separated the two germline ends. Germline values: CDR1 MNHNS, CDR2 SASEGT. The CDR3 DNA follows: TGTGCCAGCAGTGAAGCGAGAGGCACTGAAGCTTTCTTT. It translates to CASSEARGTEAFF.

Relative to its sample, this clonotype is medium-sized. The chain combines TRBV20-1 with TRBJ1-1, with D perhaps matching TRBD1 (5 bases). CDR1 and CDR2 from the germline V gene are DFQATT and SNEGSKA (reference sequence). Between the trimmed V and J ends, which lost 1 base and 5 bases, there was a span of 14 bases. The CDR3 is 14 residues long. The chain's CDR3 is CSARVRTWGTEAFF. In nucleotides, the CDR3 is TGCAGTGCTAGAGTGAGGACCTGGGGGACTGAAGCTTTCTTT.

In its sample, this clonotype was seen a few times. The genes are TRBV6-4 and TRBJ2-3, with 10 bases identical to TRBD1. This CDR3 spans 14 amino acids. Germline CDR1 and CDR2: MRHNA and SNTAGT. Trimming took 6 bases from V and 4 from J; bases not matched to a gene: 4. As DNA, the CDR3 is TGTGCCAGCAGCGGAGGACAGGGGGCAGATACGCAGTATTTT. Translation: CASSGGQGADTQYF.

This clonotype was counted a few times. The V call is TRBV7-9, the J call TRBJ1-2; D uncertain. This CDR3 has 14 residues. V shed 5 bases and J shed 4 bases, with 14 bases lying between them. CDR1 is SEHNR and CDR2 is FQNEAQ in the germline V gene (reference sequence). The CDR3 coding sequence is TGTGCCAGCAGCCCCCCACCAGCGAGCTATGGCTACACCTTC. Its protein is CASSPPPASYGYTF.

In regard to this clonotype: A much more abundant neighbour one base away suggests this may be a read error. V gene TRBV30 combines with J gene TRBJ1-5, with D tentatively TRBD1 (5 bases). The CDR3 consists of 15 residues. The germline V gene encodes CDR1 GTSNPN and CDR2 SVGIG (reference sequence). CDR3: CAWSVPGGSNLPQHF. The CDR3 nucleotides are TGTGCCTGGAGTGTACCCGGGGGTAGCAATCTGCCCCAGCATTTT.

This clonotype was counted a few times. The chain recombines TRBV20-1 with TRBJ1-6; tentative D call: TRBD1 (5 bases). Germline CDR1 DFQATT, CDR2 SNEGSKA (reference sequence). Trimming took off 2 bases at V and 7 bases at J, with 18 bases between the two ends. There are 16 residues in the CDR3. The CDR3 DNA reads as TGCAGTGCTAGACCCTCGGGCGGGGCTGACAATTCACCCCTCCACTTT. Residues: CSARPSGGADNSPLHF.

The rearrangement links TRBV28 to TRBJ1-5; possibly TRBD1 for D (6 bases). Germline V gives CDR1 MDHEN, CDR2 SYDVKM. The germline V and J ends were trimmed by 4 bases and 1 base, with 14 bases remaining between them. The CDR3 loop spans 16 amino acids. The CDR3 region is CASSYRAGRSNQPQHF. The CDR3, as DNA: TGTGCCAGCAGTTACAGGGCAGGGAGGAGCAATCAGCCCCAGCATTTT.

This clonotype was seen a handful of times. The chain has TRBV10-3 and TRBJ2-3, with 8 bases matching TRBD2. Unmatched junction bases numbered 11, after V lost 6 bases and J lost 6 bases. The CDR3 length is 15 residues. Germline lookup yields CDR1 ENHRY and CDR2 SYGVKD. The CDR3 reads CAISSTSAQQDTQYF. CDR3 coding DNA: TGTGCCATCAGCTCGACTAGCGCGCAGCAGGATACGCAGTATTTT.

J is TRBJ1-2 and V is TRBV30; D unresolved. CDR1 is GTSNPN, CDR2 SVGIG, per germline (reference sequence). V was trimmed by 3 bases and J by 13 bases, leaving 9 bases between them. This CDR3 region has 9 residues. CDR3 loop: CAWSDPLTF. The CDR3 DNA reads as TGTGCCTGGAGCGATCCCCTCACCTTC.

V usage is TRBV10-3 and J usage is TRBJ2-5; 9 nucleotides agree with TRBD2. V lost 10 bases, J lost 4 bases, and 13 bases stayed unmatched. This CDR3 has 15 amino acids. Germline V gene data show CDR1 as ENHRY and CDR2 as SYGVKD. The DNA for the CDR3 is TGTGCCACGAGCGGGGGGACTAGGGACGGAGAGACCCAGTACTTC. It codes for CATSGGTRDGETQYF.

This clonotype was seen a handful of times. This chain uses TRBV7-8 with TRBJ1-5; tentative D call: TRBD1 (6 bases). The germline gives CDR1 SGHVS, CDR2 FQNEAQ. The ends were cut back, 4 bases at V and 4 bases at J, with 14 bases in the middle. There are 15 residues in the CDR3. Written as DNA, the CDR3 is TGTGCCAGCAGCTCTAGGGGGTCAGGAAATCAGCCCCAGCATTTT. It codes for CASSSRGSGNQPQHF. Together with reference TRBV7-8 and TRBJ1-5, the CDR3 gives the full variable domain: GAGVSQSPRYKVAKRGQDVALRCDPISGHVSLFWYQQALGQGPEFLTYFQNEAQLDKSGLPSDRFFAERPEGSVSTLKIQRTQQEDSAVYLCASSSRGSGNQPQHFGDGTRLSIL.

V gene TRBV6-1 combines with J gene TRBJ2-1, with 12 bases matching TRBD2. Germline CDR1 MNHNS, CDR2 SASEGT. The CDR3 is 19 residues long. V was pared by 6 bases and J by 5 bases, with 17 bases of the junction left unmatched. This chain's CDR3 is CASRRTLTSGSLVDNEQFF. The CDR3 nucleotides are TGTGCCAGCAGGCGGACGCTGACTAGCGGGAGTCTCGTTGACAATGAGCAGTTCTTC.

This clonotype has just a few counts. The V and J genes are TRBV7-2 and TRBJ2-5; D unclear. The CDR3 totals 13 residues. CDR1 and CDR2 from the germline V gene are SGHTA and FQGNSA. V dropped 5 bases and J dropped 0 bases, with 7 bases sitting between them. CDR3 nucleotide sequence: TGTGCCAGCAGCGCACTACACCAAGAGACCCAGTACTTC. Translated, it gives CASSALHQETQYF.

This clonotype was observed a handful of times. The chain recombines TRBV20-1 with TRBJ1-1; no definite D call. V was shortened by 1 base and J by 4 bases, with 7 bases between the two germline ends. Germline assignment: CDR1 DFQATT and CDR2 SNEGSKA (reference sequence). This CDR3 contains 12 residues. This CDR3 reads CSARGVSTEAFF. The CDR3 DNA sequence: TGCAGTGCTAGAGGTGTAAGCACTGAAGCTTTCTTT.

In its sample, this clonotype was seen a few times. The CDR3 DNA reads TGTGCCAGCAGCTTGGGGGGCAACTATGGCTACACCTTC. Encoded protein: CASSLGGNYGYTF. The chain uses TRBV5-4 and TRBJ1-2, with a tentative D call TRBD1 (5 bases). The CDR3 contains 13 residues. Germline V gene data show CDR1 as SGHNT and CDR2 as YYREEE (reference sequence). V was shortened by 0 bases and J by 2 bases, with 5 bases between the two germline ends.

CDR3 sequence reads: CASRNSTNEKLFF. In DNA form, the CDR3 reads TGTGCCAGCAGGAACTCAACTAATGAAAAACTGTTTTTT. The V call is TRBV27, the J call TRBJ1-4; no firm D call. V shed 6 bases and J shed 0 bases, with 5 bases lying between them. CDR1 is MNHEY and CDR2 is SMNVEV in the germline V gene (reference sequence). The CDR3 covers 13 residues.

This clonotype was observed a handful of times. The chain couples TRBV15 to TRBJ2-7, with D perhaps TRBD2 (6 bases). V lost 0 bases and J lost 3, with 9 bases in between. The germline CDR1 and CDR2 sequences are LNHNV and YYDKDF (reference sequence). The CDR3 contains 14 residues. The DNA of the CDR3 is TGTGCCACCAGCAGAGACATGACTAGCTACGAGCAGTACTTC. It specifies CATSRDMTSYEQYF.

The V gene is TRBV6-1, the J gene TRBJ2-7, with a tentative D call TRBD1 (5 bases). The CDR3 consists of 14 residues. In germline, CDR1 is MNHNS, CDR2 SASEGT. The V end was cut by 5 bases, the J end by 1 base, with 12 bases between. The CDR3 region is CASSLRQGSYEQYF. In nucleotides, the CDR3 is TGTGCCAGCAGTCTCCGCCAGGGTTCCTACGAGCAGTACTTC.

Only a few counts were recorded for this clonotype. The rearrangement links TRBV7-6 to TRBJ2-5; no firm D call. V dropped 8 bases and J dropped 5 bases, with 15 bases sitting between them. This CDR3 has 13 amino acids. CDR1 and CDR2 from the germline V gene are SGHVS and FNYEAQ. In DNA form, the CDR3 reads TGTGCCAGCGCGCGCCAGTCGAGGGAGACCCAGTACTTC. Its translation is CASARQSRETQYF. The variable domain in full, completed from reference TRBV7-6 and TRBJ2-5, reads GAGVSQSPRYKVTKRGQDVALRCDPISGHVSLYWYRQALGQGPEFLTYFNYEAQQDKSGLPNDRFSAERPEGSISTLTIQRTEQRDSAMYRCASARQSRETQYFGPGTRLLVL.

The CDR3 DNA follows: TGTGCCAGCAGTTCGCCGGGACAGGGGGGACCCTACAATGAGCAGTTCTTC. Residues: CASSSPGQGGPYNEQFF. This chain uses TRBV6-5 with TRBJ2-1; 11 nucleotides agree with TRBD1. With V trimmed by 4 bases and J by 2 bases, 7 bases remained unmatched. This CDR3 comprises 17 residues. CDR1 is MNHEY, CDR2 SVGAGI, per germline.

This chain joins TRBV20-1 and TRBJ2-1; D gene ambiguous. With 0 bases removed from V and 0 bases from J, the gap between germline ends came to 9 bases. The CDR3 extends over 15 amino acids. The germline V gene encodes CDR1 DFQATT and CDR2 SNEGSKA (reference sequence). As DNA, the CDR3 is TGCAGTGCTAGAGATCTAAGGAGCTCCTACAATGAGCAGTTCTTC. This codes for CSARDLRSSYNEQFF.

V is TRBV6-1 and J is TRBJ2-7; 10 nucleotides line up with TRBD1. This CDR3 is 15 amino acids long. CDR1 MNHNS and CDR2 SASEGT come from the germline V gene. The trim removed 6 bases at V and 2 bases at J, leaving 7 bases unmatched. CDR3 sequence reads: CASRDPGQGPYEQYF. DNA for the CDR3: TGTGCCAGCAGGGATCCGGGACAGGGGCCCTACGAGCAGTACTTC.

J is TRBJ1-3 and V is TRBV7-2; no clear D. V was pared by 6 bases and J by 2 bases, with 14 bases between. Looked up from germline, CDR1 is SGHTA and CDR2 is FQGNSA. This CDR3 region has 15 residues. The CDR3 sequence: CASRPGYPTGNTIYF. The DNA of the CDR3 is TGTGCCAGCAGACCAGGATATCCGACTGGAAACACCATATATTTT. Drawing the rest from reference TRBV7-2 and TRBJ1-3, the complete variable domain is GAGVSQSPSNKVTEKGKDVELRCDPISGHTALYWYRQSLGQGLEFLIYFQGNSAPDKSGLPSDRFSAERTGGSVSTLTIQRTQQEDSAVYLCASRPGYPTGNTIYFGEGSWLTVV.

Only a few counts were recorded for this clonotype. The chain uses TRBV20-1 and TRBJ1-2; D may be TRBD1 (6 bases). The V end was cut by 3 bases, the J end by 2 bases, with 10 bases between. Germline CDR1 reads DFQATT; CDR2 reads SNEGSKA (reference sequence). The CDR3 is made up of 13 amino acids. DNA of the CDR3: TGCAGTGCTAGTTCGGGGGCCAACTATGGCTACACCTTC. Its protein product is CSASSGANYGYTF.

This clonotype was detected a few times. J is TRBJ2-2 and V is TRBV20-1, with unresolved D. Germline V CDR1 and CDR2: DFQATT, SNEGSKA (reference sequence). This CDR3 has 15 amino acids. Deletions cut 2 bases from V and 5 bases from J, with 15 bases between. The chain's CDR3 is CSARLPNKGTGELFF. CDR3 bases: TGCAGTGCTAGACTACCCAACAAGGGTACCGGGGAGCTGTTTTTT.